Listed below are T cell receptor beta chains from one sample, sequenced in a study of post-analysis software for immune sequencing data. Via MiXCR, TCRdb re-called the PCR reads, giving one row per CDR3 protein. This sample has 750,000 to 950,000 distinct CDR3 sequences, with roughly 46% found just once. Sequencing input: blood. These receptors were collected from a girl between 10 and 17 years old with multiple sclerosis. CDR3s include the opening cysteine and the closing phenylalanine or tryptophan. D genes are given only for firm matches. A row's size may be missing; if present it is once, few, many or a size class.

v_gene	d_gene	j_gene	abundance	CDR3nt	CDR3aa
TRBV5-1	.	TRBJ2-1	.	TGCGCCAGCAGTAGGGGGGGGTGGCGGAAGGACAATGAGCAGTTCTTC	CASSRGGWRKDNEQFF
TRBV7-6	.	TRBJ2-3	few	TGTGCCAGCAGCTTACCCACAGATACGCAGTATTTT	CASSLPTDTQYF
TRBV4-1	.	TRBJ1-2	many	TGCGCCAGCAGCCAAGATTATCAGGATGGCTACACCTTC	CASSQDYQDGYTF
TRBV4-1	.	TRBJ2-6	.	TGCGCCAGCAGCCAAGACCGGGTCCTGACTTTC	CASSQDRVLTF
TRBV5-1	TRBD2	TRBJ2-5	.	TGCGCCAGCAGCCGGGGACTAGCGGGAGGGACAGCCCAAGAGACCCAGTACTTC	CASSRGLAGGTAQETQYF
TRBV7-9	.	TRBJ2-3	once	TGTGCCAGCAGCAGGAAGGGCCGGATTACAGATACGCAGTATTTT	CASSRKGRITDTQYF
TRBV28	TRBD1	TRBJ2-7	.	TGTGCCAGCAGTTCCAACCCCTACAGGGGCACGGGGTACGAGCAGTACTTC	CASSSNPYRGTGYEQYF
TRBV20-1	.	TRBJ2-5	.	TGCAGTGCAAAGTGGGGGGCCCAAGAGACCCAGTACTTC	CSAKWGAQETQYF
TRBV4-1	TRBD2	TRBJ2-3	once	TGCGCCAGCAGCCAAGACCGACTAGCGGGAGGCACAGATACGCAGTATTTT	CASSQDRLAGGTDTQYF
TRBV6-2/TRBV6-3	TRBD1	TRBJ1-2	.	TGTGCCAGCAGACCAGGGGGAGGTGGCTACACCTTC	CASRPGGGGYTF
TRBV7-2	.	TRBJ2-1	.	TGTGCCAGCAGCCACAGTCGGGGACGCTCCTACAATGAGCAGTTCTTC	CASSHSRGRSYNEQFF
TRBV12-3/TRBV12-4	TRBD1	TRBJ1-5	.	TGTGCCAGCAGTTTAGTAGGGACAGGGGGGTCTCAGCCCCAGCATTTT	CASSLVGTGGSQPQHF
TRBV20-1	TRBD1	TRBJ1-1	few	TGCAGTGCGCATGACAGGGGCAACACTGAAGCTTTCTTT	CSAHDRGNTEAFF
TRBV5-1	TRBD1	TRBJ2-1	.	TGCGCCAGCAGCCTGACAGGGACAGGGCGGAACAATGAGCAGTTCTTC	CASSLTGTGRNNEQFF
TRBV12-3/TRBV12-4	TRBD2	TRBJ2-7	few	TGTGCCAGCAGTTTTGGCGGGAGGGCACTCGAGCAGTACTTC	CASSFGGRALEQYF
TRBV29-1	TRBD2	TRBJ2-5	few	TGCAGCGTTGTCAGGACTAGCGGCCAAGAGACCCAGTACTTC	CSVVRTSGQETQYF
TRBV6-5	TRBD2	TRBJ2-7	few	TGTGCCAGCAGTTACCAGACTAGCGGGGTGGGGGAGCAGTACTTC	CASSYQTSGVGEQYF
TRBV12-3/TRBV12-4	.	TRBJ2-1	.	TGTGCCAGCAGCCCACTAAGACAGGCTAACAATGAGCAGTTCTTC	CASSPLRQANNEQFF
TRBV5-1	TRBD1	TRBJ2-7	.	TGCGCCAGCATCTTGGGACAGGGGGCTTACGAGCAGTACTTC	CASILGQGAYEQYF
TRBV6-5	.	TRBJ2-5	.	TGTGCCGCCAAATGGGACTCACACACCCGAGAGCAGTACTTC	CAAKWDSHTREQYF
TRBV7-6	.	TRBJ2-4	.	TGTGCCAGCAGCCTCGACAGACTAGAGCAGTACTTC	CASSLDRLEQYF
TRBV12-3/TRBV12-4	TRBD2	TRBJ2-3	few	TGTGCCAGCAGGCCCAATAGCGGGAAACGGACAGATACGCAGTATTTT	CASRPNSGKRTDTQYF
TRBV20-1	.	TRBJ2-1	few	TGCAGTGCTAGAGGCGATGACAGACTGATCGATGAGCAGTTCTTC	CSARGDDRLIDEQFF
TRBV7-9	.	TRBJ2-3	.	TGTGCCAGCAAAAGCCCCTGGGGGCTGGAGGCAGATACGCAGTATTTT	CASKSPWGLEADTQYF
TRBV7-2	.	TRBJ2-7	many	TGTGCCAGCAGCCGCCCGGGCGGTTCCTACGAGCAGTACTTC	CASSRPGGSYEQYF
TRBV15	.	TRBJ2-7	.	TGTGCCACCAGAAATCTTGGCGGCGAGCAGTACTTC	CATRNLGGEQYF
TRBV7-9	.	TRBJ2-7	few	TGTGCCAGCAGCGAACTAGGACGAGGGGGACTCCATAGCTACGAGCAGTACTTC	CASSELGRGGLHSYEQYF
TRBV7-8	TRBD2	TRBJ2-3	.	TGTGCCAGCAGCCGATCCACCCCCGGGACTAAGTATTTT	CASSRSTPGTKYF
TRBV29-1	.	TRBJ2-3	.	TGCAGCGCGTTACAGGGACGGAGCACAGATACGCAGTATTTT	CSALQGRSTDTQYF
TRBV15	TRBD1	TRBJ2-5	few	TGTGCCACCAGCACCCGACAGGGGGCTGACAAAGAGACCCAGTACTTC	CATSTRQGADKETQYF
TRBV9	TRBD1	TRBJ2-5	.	TGTGCCAGCAGCGCCCCACCGGGACAGGGGCGTGAGACCCAGTACTTC	CASSAPPGQGRETQYF
TRBV20-1	.	TRBJ1-4	.	TGCAGTGCTAGAGATCTACGGGAAAAACTGTTTTTT	CSARDLREKLFF
TRBV12-3/TRBV12-4	TRBD2	TRBJ2-7	.	TGTGCCGGCAGGCCGGGACTAGGCTACGAGCAGTACTTC	CAGRPGLGYEQYF
TRBV9	.	TRBJ2-2	.	TGTGCCAGCAGCGTAATGGGAGCGGTAACCGGGGAGCTGTTTTTT	CASSVMGAVTGELFF
TRBV4-2	.	TRBJ2-5	.	TGTGCCAGCAGCCCCATGGGGCAGGAAGAGACCCAGTACTTC	CASSPMGQEETQYF
TRBV6-2/TRBV6-3	.	TRBJ2-1	.	TGTGCCAGCAGTTACTCCAGTCTACCGGGACCCTACAATGAGCAGTTCTTC	CASSYSSLPGPYNEQFF
TRBV6-2/TRBV6-3	.	TRBJ1-2	few	TGTGCCAGCAGCCCCGACCCACCAGGGTATGGCTACACCTTC	CASSPDPPGYGYTF
TRBV29-1	.	TRBJ2-7	few	TGCAGCGTTGAAACCGGACCAGTCTACGAGCAGTACTTC	CSVETGPVYEQYF
TRBV12-3/TRBV12-4	.	TRBJ1-1	.	TGTGCCAGCCGGAAACAGGTGGACACTGAAGCTTTCTTT	CASRKQVDTEAFF
TRBV2	.	TRBJ2-1	.	TGTGCCAGCAGTGAAGCTGACGTCTGGGAGCAGTTCTTC	CASSEADVWEQFF
TRBV6-1	.	TRBJ2-2	.	TGTGCCAGCAGTGAAGAGGGGGGGGAGCTGTTTTTT	CASSEEGGELFF